One and the same sample provided the 3 T cell receptor beta chains below, sequenced in a study of human T cells and chemical hapten exposure. Time point described: pre-sensitization, week 0. Treatment reported: therapeutic diphenylcyclopropenone sensitization with weekly scalp DPC. Using its own MiXCR run on the RACE reads, TCRdb lists one record per CDR3 protein. The data contain 240,000 or so distinct CDR3 sequences, about 9% of them singletons. Sequenced material: whole blood, taken in connection with sensitization to the hapten diphenylcyclopropenone (DPC). These receptors were collected from a middle-aged woman with alopecia areata. Some clones in this sample may be carry-over from other donors' samples.

This clonotype came up many times. The rearrangement joins TRBV10-3 to TRBJ1-6; 8 bases are shared with TRBD1. Germline trimming cut 11 bases from V and 8 bases from J; bases unmatched to any gene: 8. Looked up from germline, CDR1 is ENHRY and CDR2 is SYGVKD. CDR3 length: 13 residues. Written as DNA, the CDR3 is TGTGCCTCTAACAGGGGGGAAGATTCACCCCTCCACTTT. Its protein product is CASNRGEDSPLHF.

This clonotype was observed a handful of times. The chain uses TRBV11-2 and TRBJ2-3, with D possibly TRBD2 on 6 matching bases. This CDR3 region has 14 residues. V was shortened by 10 bases and J by 2 bases, with 16 bases between the two germline ends. The germline CDR1 and CDR2 sequences are SGHAT and FQNNGV. The CDR3 here is CATLGSTPTDTQYF. CDR3 bases: TGTGCCACCCTCGGGAGTACCCCCACAGATACGCAGTATTTT.

The chain joins TRBV20-1 to TRBJ2-1, with 7 bases matching TRBD2. Germline trimming cut 6 bases from V and 1 base from J; bases unmatched to any gene: 9. CDR1 DFQATT and CDR2 SNEGSKA come from the germline V gene (reference sequence). The length of the CDR3 is 15 residues. CDR3 protein: CSASGASGSYNEQFF. The CDR3 DNA sequence: TGCAGTGCATCGGGTGCTAGCGGTTCCTACAATGAGCAGTTCTTC.